This is a list of T cell receptor beta chains from one sample in a study of liver allograft versus peripheral blood T cells. TCRdb recomputed calls from the reads with MiXCR, one row per CDR3 protein. The sample has about 14,000 distinct CDR3 sequences, about 20% seen once; the top ten hold less than 6%. Every receptor here comes from a human patient who had a liver transplant. Part of the T cells may come from the graft donor. Both conserved end residues are part of each CDR3. A D gene is named only where the DNA matches it firmly. Clone size is stated in some rows and not others, as once, few, many or a class when expanded.

clone_size	d_call	v_call	j_call	cdr3_length	cdr3_nt	cdr3_aa
medium-sized	NA	TRBV7-2	TRBJ1-6	15	TGTGCCAGCAGCGTATCCGGGACGGTGGTTTCACCCCTCCACTTT	CASSVSGTVVSPLHF
NA	TRBD1	TRBV18	TRBJ1-5	18	TGTGCCAGCTCACCTTTTCGGACAGGGCAAAATAGCAATCAGCCCCAGCATTTT	CASSPFRTGQNSNQPQHF
few	NA	TRBV6-1	TRBJ1-3	15	TGTGCCAGCAGACTTCGGGAAGGCCCTGGAAACACCATATATTTT	CASRLREGPGNTIYF
NA	NA	TRBV25-1	TRBJ1-2	11	TGTGCCAGCAGGGGGATCTATGGCTACACCTTC	CASRGIYGYTF
many	NA	TRBV19	TRBJ1-2	15	TGTGCCAGTACCGCCCCCTTTTCCGTAGGCTATGGCTACACCTTC	CASTAPFSVGYGYTF
medium-sized	NA	TRBV6-9	TRBJ1-1	13	TGTGCCAGCAGTCCGGACCCGAACACTGAAGCTTTCTTT	CASSPDPNTEAFF
medium-sized	TRBD1	TRBV29-1	TRBJ1-1	14	TGCAGCGCTGGGTTGGGACAGGGAGGGTCTGAAGCTTTCTTT	CSAGLGQGGSEAFF
few	NA	TRBV29-1	TRBJ2-3	14	TGCAGCGTTGTGGGACGGCTTAGCACAGATACGCAGTATTTT	CSVVGRLSTDTQYF
few	NA	TRBV7-9	TRBJ1-1	13	TGTGCCAGCAGCTTAGAGGGGGAAGCTGAAGCTTTCTTT	CASSLEGEAEAFF
NA	TRBD1	TRBV10-3	TRBJ1-5	13	TGTGCCATCGGGACAGGGGGCGATCAGCCCCAGCATTTT	CAIGTGGDQPQHF
few	NA	TRBV27	TRBJ1-5	15	TGTGCCAGCAGTTTAACTTCAGGGGAAGGTCAGCCCCAGCATTTT	CASSLTSGEGQPQHF